A selection of T cell receptor beta chains follows, all from one sample in a study of tumor and adjacent non-tumor tissue in lung cancer. TCRdb fed the multiplex PCR reads into MiXCR, producing one record per CDR3 protein. This sample has approximately 120,000 distinct CDR3 sequences, with 66% found just once. What was sequenced was lung tumor tissue. All receptors derive from a man aged 25-45 years with non-small cell lung cancer. The CDR3 runs from the conserved cysteine through the conserved F or W.

V | CDR3
TRBV7-9 | CASNLVGKANYGYTF
TRBV20-1 | CSAAYGTPRGNEQFF
TRBV7-2 | CASIRTSVTDTQYF
TRBV11-2 | CASALQFGDEKLLF
TRBV12-3/TRBV12-4 | CASSLNKGPGTEAFF
TRBV20-1 | CSAGTVGGYNEQFF
TRBV28 | CASSSPGTGAGAEAFF
TRBV5-4 | CASSWRDTQYF
TRBV20-1 | CSAETDPYEQYF
TRBV5-5 | CASSSNPADYGYTF
TRBV11-2 | CASSPGLAGDEQFF
TRBV7-8 | CASSLSGRVGEQYF
TRBV12-3/TRBV12-4 | CASSIPNSQETQYF
TRBV6-6 | CASSYVGGNTQYF
TRBV29-1 | CSVDVAGAVLEGYTF
TRBV11-3 | CASSLGWGDEQFF
TRBV11-2 | CVSSAPSRRKSYNEQFF
TRBV12-3/TRBV12-4 | CASSRNWGVPGELFF
TRBV13 | CVSSSSNRRTSDTDTQYF
TRBV7-2 | CASTKYGTTYEQYF
TRBV6-1 | CANSEVPNLGAEAFF
TRBV20-1 | CSARQRTSLLEQYF
TRBV4-2 | CVCSQMGETQYF
TRBV7-3 | CASSFSINNEQFF
TRBV11-2 | CASSLAQGIYEQYF